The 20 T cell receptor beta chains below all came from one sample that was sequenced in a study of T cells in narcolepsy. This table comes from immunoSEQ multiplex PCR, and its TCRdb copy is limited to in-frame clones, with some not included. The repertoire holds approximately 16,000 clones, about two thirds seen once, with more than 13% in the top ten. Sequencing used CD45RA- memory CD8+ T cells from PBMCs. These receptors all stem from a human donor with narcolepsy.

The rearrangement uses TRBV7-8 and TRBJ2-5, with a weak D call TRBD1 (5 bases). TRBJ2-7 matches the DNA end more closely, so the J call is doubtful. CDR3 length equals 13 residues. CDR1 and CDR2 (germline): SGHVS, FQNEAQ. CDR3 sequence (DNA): TGTGCCAGCAGCCCCGACGGACACTACGAGCAGTACTTC. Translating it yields CASSPDGHYEQYF.

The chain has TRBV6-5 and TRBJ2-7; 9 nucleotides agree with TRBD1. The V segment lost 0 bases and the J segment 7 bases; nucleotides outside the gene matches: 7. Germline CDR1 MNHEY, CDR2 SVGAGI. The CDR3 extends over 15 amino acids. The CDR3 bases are TGTGCCAGCAGTTACTCGACAGGGGGGGCGTTGGAGCAGTACTTC. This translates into CASSYSTGGALEQYF.

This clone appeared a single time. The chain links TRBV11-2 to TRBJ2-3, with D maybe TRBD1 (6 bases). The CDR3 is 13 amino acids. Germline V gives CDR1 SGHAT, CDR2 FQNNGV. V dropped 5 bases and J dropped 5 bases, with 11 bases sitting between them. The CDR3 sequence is CASSLNRVDTQYF. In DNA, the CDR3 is TGTGCCAGCAGCCTCAACAGGGTAGATACGCAGTATTTT.

The CDR3 DNA sequence: TGTGCCAGCAGTTTTAGCGGGGGGGACGGTGAGACCCAGTACTTC. Translation: CASSFSGGDGETQYF. The J gene is TRBJ2-5, the V gene TRBV6-6, with 11 bases aligning to TRBD2. The CDR3 runs to 15 residues. Germline CDR1 and CDR2: MNHNY and SVGAGI (reference sequence). The ends lost 4 bases at V and 5 bases at J; junction bases unmatched: 6.

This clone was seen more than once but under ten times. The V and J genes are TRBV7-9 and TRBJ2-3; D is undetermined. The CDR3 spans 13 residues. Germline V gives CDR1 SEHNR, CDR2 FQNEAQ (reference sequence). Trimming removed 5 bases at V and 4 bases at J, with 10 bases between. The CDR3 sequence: CASSPESADTQYF. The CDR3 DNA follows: TGTGCCAGCAGCCCCGAATCGGCAGATACGCAGTATTTT. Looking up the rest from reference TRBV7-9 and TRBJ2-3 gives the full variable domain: DTGVSQNPRHKITKRGQNVTFRCDPISEHNRLYWYRQTLGQGPEFLTYFQNEAQLEKSRLLSDRFSAERPKGSFSTLEIQRTEQGDSAMYLCASSPESADTQYFGPGTRLTVL.

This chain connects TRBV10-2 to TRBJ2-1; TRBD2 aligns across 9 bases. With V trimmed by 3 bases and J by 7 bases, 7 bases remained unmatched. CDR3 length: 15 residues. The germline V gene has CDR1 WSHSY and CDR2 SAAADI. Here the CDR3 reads CASSESGLAGNEQFF. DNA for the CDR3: TGCGCCAGCAGTGAATCGGGTCTAGCGGGAAATGAGCAGTTCTTC.

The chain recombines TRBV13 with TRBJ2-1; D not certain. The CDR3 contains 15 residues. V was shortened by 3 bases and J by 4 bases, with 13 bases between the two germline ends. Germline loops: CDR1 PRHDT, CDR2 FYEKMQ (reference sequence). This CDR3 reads CASSFHRPKYNEQFF. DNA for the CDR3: TGTGCCAGCAGCTTCCATCGCCCGAAGTACAATGAGCAGTTCTTC.

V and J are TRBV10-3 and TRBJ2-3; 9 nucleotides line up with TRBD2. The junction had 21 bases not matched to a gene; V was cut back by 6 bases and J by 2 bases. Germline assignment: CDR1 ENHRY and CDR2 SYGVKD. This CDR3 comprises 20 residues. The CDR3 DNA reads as TGTGCCATCAGCGACCCCCCCCGGCTAGCGGGATCCCGCCACACAGATACGCAGTATTTT. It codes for CAISDPPRLAGSRHTDTQYF.

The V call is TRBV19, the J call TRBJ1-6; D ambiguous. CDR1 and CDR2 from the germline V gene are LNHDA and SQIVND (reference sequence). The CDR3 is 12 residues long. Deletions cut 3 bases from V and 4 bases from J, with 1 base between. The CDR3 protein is CASSIYNSPLHF. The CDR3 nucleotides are TGTGCCAGTAGTATTTATAATTCACCCCTCCACTTT.

CDR3 coding DNA: TGTGCCAGCAGCGGGAATATTCAGGGGCCCTACGAGCAGTACTTC. Translating gives CASSGNIQGPYEQYF. This chain joins TRBV5-4 and TRBJ2-7; TRBD1 is a possible D gene (6 bases). V gave up 4 bases and J gave up 2 bases, with 16 bases separating them. From germline, CDR1 is SGHNT and CDR2 YYREEE (reference sequence). The CDR3 is 15 amino acids.

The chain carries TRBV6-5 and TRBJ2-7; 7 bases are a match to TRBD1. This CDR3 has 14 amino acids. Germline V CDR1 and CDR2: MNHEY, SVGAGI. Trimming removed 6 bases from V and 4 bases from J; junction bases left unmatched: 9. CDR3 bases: TGTGCCAGCAGCAAGGGGACAGAGTTTTACGAGCAGTACTTC. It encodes CASSKGTEFYEQYF.

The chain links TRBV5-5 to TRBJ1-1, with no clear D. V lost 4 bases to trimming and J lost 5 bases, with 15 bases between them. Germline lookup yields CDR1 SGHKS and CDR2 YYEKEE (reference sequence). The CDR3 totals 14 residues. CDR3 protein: CASSVAQTRTEAFF. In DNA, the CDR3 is TGTGCCAGCAGCGTGGCCCAGACTCGGACTGAAGCTTTCTTT.

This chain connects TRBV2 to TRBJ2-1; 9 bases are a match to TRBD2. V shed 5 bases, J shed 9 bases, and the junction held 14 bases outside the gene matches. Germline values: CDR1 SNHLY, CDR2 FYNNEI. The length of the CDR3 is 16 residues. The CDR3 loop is CASSPTGAGGLIEQFF. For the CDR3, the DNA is TGTGCCAGCAGTCCGACCGGGGCGGGAGGGCTTATTGAGCAGTTCTTC.

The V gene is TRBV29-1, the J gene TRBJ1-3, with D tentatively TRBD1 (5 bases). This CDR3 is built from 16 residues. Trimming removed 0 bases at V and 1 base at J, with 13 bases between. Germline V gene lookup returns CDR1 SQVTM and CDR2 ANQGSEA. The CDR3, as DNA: TGCAGCGTTGAAGAAGTATGGGGGGAGTCTGGAAACACCATATATTTT. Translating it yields CSVEEVWGESGNTIYF.

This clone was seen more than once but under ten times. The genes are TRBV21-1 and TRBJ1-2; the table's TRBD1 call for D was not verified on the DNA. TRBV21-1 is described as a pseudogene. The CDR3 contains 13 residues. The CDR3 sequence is CASSKVAGFGYTF. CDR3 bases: TGTGCCAGCAGCAAAGTCGCAGGGTTTGGCTACACCTTC.

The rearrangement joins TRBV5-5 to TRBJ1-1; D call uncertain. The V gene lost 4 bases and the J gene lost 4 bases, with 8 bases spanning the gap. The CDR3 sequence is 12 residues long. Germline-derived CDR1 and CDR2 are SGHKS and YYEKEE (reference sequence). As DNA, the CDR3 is TGTGCCAGCAGCCGCAGAGGCACTGAAGCTTTCTTT. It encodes CASSRRGTEAFF.

The CDR3 loop reads CATSRDGQGSEKLFF. The CDR3, as DNA: TGTGCCACCAGCAGAGATGGACAGGGGAGCGAAAAACTGTTTTTT. V is TRBV15 and J is TRBJ1-4, with 9 bases aligning to TRBD1. Trimming removed 0 bases from V and 8 bases from J; junction bases left unmatched: 4. The CDR3 contains 15 residues. Germline CDR1 reads LNHNV; CDR2 reads YYDKDF (reference sequence).

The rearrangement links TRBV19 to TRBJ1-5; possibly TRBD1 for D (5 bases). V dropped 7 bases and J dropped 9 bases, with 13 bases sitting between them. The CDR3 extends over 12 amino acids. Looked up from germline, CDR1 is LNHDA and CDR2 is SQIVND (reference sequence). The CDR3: CASTRDVGPQHF. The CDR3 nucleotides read TGTGCCAGTACCAGGGACGTCGGGCCCCAGCATTTT.

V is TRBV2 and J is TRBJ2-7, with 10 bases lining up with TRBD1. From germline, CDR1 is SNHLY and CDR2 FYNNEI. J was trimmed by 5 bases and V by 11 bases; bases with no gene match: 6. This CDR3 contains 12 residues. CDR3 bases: TGTGCCGGGTGGGACAGGGGCGACGAGCAGTACTTC. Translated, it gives CAGWDRGDEQYF.

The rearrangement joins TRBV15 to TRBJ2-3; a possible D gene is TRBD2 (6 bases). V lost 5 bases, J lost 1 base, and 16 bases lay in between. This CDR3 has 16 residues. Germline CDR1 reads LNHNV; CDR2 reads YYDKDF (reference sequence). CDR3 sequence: CATSGGTWGGTDTQYF. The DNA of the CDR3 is TGTGCCACCAGCGGAGGGACGTGGGGTGGCACAGATACGCAGTATTTT.